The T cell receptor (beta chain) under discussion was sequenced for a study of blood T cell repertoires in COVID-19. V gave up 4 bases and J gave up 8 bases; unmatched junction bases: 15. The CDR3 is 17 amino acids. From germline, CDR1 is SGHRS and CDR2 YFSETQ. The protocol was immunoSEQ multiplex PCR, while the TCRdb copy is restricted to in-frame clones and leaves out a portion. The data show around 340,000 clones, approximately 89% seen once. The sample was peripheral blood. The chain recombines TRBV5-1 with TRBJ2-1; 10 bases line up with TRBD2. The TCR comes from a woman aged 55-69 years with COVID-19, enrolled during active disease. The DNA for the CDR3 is TGCGCCAGCAGCAGTAGAGCGGGGGGGCCCCGCATTCATGAGCAGTTCTTC. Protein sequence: CASSSRAGGPRIHEQFF. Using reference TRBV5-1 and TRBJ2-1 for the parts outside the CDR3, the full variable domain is KAGVTQTPRYLIKTRGQQVTLSCSPISGHRSVSWYQQTPGQGLQFLFEYFSETQRNKGNFPGRFSGRQFSNSRSEMNVSTLELGDSALYLCASSSRAGGPRIHEQFFGPGTRLTVL.